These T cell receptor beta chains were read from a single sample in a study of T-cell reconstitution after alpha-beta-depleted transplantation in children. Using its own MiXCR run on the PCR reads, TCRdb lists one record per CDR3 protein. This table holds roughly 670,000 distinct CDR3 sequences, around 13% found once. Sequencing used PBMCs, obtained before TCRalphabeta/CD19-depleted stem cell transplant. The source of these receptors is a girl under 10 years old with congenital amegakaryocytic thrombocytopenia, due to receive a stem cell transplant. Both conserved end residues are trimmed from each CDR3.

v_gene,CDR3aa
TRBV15,ATSRGLANAGELF
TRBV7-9,ASSHRQGDYEQY
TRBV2,ASSANRHTQETQY
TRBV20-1,SARTGLAGGSYEQY
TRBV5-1,ASSLRQGAGGYT
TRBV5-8,ASSLFPSSYNEQF
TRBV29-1,SGDRGGELF
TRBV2,ASSRDRRVMNTEAF
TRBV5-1,ASSFGLWEETQY
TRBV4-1,ASSQGQSGEETQY
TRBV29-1,SVEESPNTGELF
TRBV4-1,ASSPGVGFYTGELF
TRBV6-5,ASSYQRGSTDTQY
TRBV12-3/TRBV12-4,ASSSLISGEQY
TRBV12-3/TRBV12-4,ASSPGNLNTEAF
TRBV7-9,ASSYMGSGNTIY
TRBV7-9,ASSQLSGANVLT
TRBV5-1,ASSLDYTNSPLH
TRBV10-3,AISDTGVLGEQY
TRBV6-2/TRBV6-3,ASRLYYGYT
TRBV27,ASSPWALAENTDTQY
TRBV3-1,ASSPRKSSYNEQF
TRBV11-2,ASSYSTVQRTITDTQY
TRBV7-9,ASNPTSSNEQF
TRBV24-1,ATSATSGRANEQF
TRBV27,ASSLSTSVGTQY
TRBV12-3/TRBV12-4,ASSLTWAGEQY
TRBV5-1,ASSPGLAGYEQF
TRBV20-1,SAREGRAYGYT
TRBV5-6,ASSGTGKTDDNEQF
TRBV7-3,ASLLGQTKMNTEAF
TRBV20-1,SGGSGVNTEAF
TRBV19,ASNVAKSRQTGELF
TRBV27,ASSLNAGGDNEQF
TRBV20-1,SASPGQGVTYEQY
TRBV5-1,ASGTSDNEQF
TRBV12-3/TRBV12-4,ASSPPRNEQF
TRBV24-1,ATSDLQTERYNEQF
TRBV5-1,ASRDGSSYNEQF
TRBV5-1,ASSKTSPRRNEQF
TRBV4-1,ASSFVLNEQF
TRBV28,ASSLSVGEQF
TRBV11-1,ASGSWVSGTTGELF
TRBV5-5,ASNRDSFSGNTIY
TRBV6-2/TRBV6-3,ASSLGGLVPRDNEQF
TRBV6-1,ASSSILGSSYNSPLH
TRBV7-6,ASSSTTSTDTQY
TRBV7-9,ASSLLQGGESPLH
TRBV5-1,ASSLSWGTGELF